A selection of T cell receptor beta chains follows, all from one sample in a study of blood T cell repertoires in COVID-19. Profiling relied on immunoSEQ multiplex PCR, and the TCRdb table lists in-frame clones only, not all of them. The sample contains 150,000 to 170,000 clones, approximately 85% of which appear only once. The sequencing sample was made of peripheral blood. These receptor sequences come from a woman in her sixties with COVID-19, enrolled during active disease. Both conserved end residues are part of each CDR3. Fields, in order: CDR3 length, V gene, J gene, D gene, CDR3 protein. A D gene is named only where the DNA matches it firmly.

length: 15; V: TRBV19; J: TRBJ1-2; D: -; CDR3: CASIPSGRANYGYTF
length: 17; V: TRBV6-1; J: TRBJ1-1; D: TRBD1; CDR3: CASSAAGTGLLNTEAFF
length: 12; V: TRBV7-9; J: TRBJ2-1; D: -; CDR3: CASSPGRDEQFF
length: 16; V: TRBV5-1; J: TRBJ2-5; D: -; CDR3: CASSAQAGIRGETQYF
length: 15; V: TRBV7-3; J: TRBJ1-2; D: -; CDR3: CASSLTPGSLYGYTF
length: 14; V: TRBV6-4; J: TRBJ2-2; D: -; CDR3: CASSESLNTGELFF
length: 12; V: TRBV5-1; J: TRBJ1-2; D: -; CDR3: CASSPTGGGYTF
length: 18; V: TRBV27; J: TRBJ1-6; D: TRBD1; CDR3: CASTTTGLLRSYNSPLHF
length: 16; V: TRBV27; J: TRBJ2-3; D: -; CDR3: CASSLTPGHFTDTQYF
length: 14; V: TRBV10-3; J: TRBJ2-1; D: TRBD1; CDR3: CAISEGQGSNEQFF